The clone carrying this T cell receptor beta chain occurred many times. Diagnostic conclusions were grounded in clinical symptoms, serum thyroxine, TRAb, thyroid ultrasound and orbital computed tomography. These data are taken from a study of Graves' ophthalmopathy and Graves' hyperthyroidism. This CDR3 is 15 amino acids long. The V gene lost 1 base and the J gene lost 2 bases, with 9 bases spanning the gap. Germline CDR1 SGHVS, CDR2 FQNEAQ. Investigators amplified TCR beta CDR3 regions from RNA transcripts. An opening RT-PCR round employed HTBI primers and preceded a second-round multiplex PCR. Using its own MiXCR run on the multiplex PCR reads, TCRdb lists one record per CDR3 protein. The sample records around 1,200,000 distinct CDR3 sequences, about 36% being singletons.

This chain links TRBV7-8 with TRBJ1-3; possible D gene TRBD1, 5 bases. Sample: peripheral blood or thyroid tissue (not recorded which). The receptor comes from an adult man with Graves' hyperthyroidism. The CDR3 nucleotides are TGTGCCAGCAGCTTAGAACAGGATACTGGAAACACCATATATTTT. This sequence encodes CASSLEQDTGNTIYF.